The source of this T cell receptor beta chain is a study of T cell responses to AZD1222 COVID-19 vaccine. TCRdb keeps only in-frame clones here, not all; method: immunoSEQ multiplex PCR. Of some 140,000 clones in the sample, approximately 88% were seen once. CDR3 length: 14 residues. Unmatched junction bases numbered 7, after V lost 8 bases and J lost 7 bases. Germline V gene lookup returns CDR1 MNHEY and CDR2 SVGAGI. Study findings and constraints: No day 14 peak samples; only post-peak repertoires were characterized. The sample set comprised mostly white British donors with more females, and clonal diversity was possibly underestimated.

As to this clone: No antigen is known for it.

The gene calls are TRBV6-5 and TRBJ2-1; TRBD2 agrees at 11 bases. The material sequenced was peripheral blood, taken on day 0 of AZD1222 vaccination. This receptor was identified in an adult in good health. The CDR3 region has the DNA TGTGCCAGCGGACTTAGCGGGGGGGCAAATGAGCAGTTCTTC. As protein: CASGLSGGANEQFF.